A single sample gave rise to the 9 T cell receptor beta chains below, sequenced in a study of technical replicates of blood from a few donors. Libraries were prepared by immunoSEQ multiplex PCR; TCRdb keeps only in-frame clonotypes and omits some of them. The sample lists 55,000 to 85,000 clones, about 97% occurring once. Sequencing was performed on T cells isolated from PBMCs. The receptors stem from a human donor in good health.

This chain connects TRBV7-8 to TRBJ2-2; 11 bases fit TRBD1. The CDR3 is made up of 14 amino acids. V was clipped by 4 bases and J by 8 bases; unmatched bases: 3. The germline V gene has CDR1 SGHVS and CDR2 FQNEAQ. The CDR3: CASSWTGGSGELFF. CDR3 nucleotides: TGTGCCAGCAGCTGGACAGGGGGCTCGGGGGAGCTGTTTTTT. Looking up the rest from reference TRBV7-8 and TRBJ2-2 gives the full variable domain: GAGVSQSPRYKVAKRGQDVALRCDPISGHVSLFWYQQALGQGPEFLTYFQNEAQLDKSGLPSDRFFAERPEGSVSTLKIQRTQQEDSAVYLCASSWTGGSGELFFGEGSRLTVL.

The V gene is TRBV7-9, the J gene TRBJ2-7, with D possibly matching TRBD2 (6 bases). This CDR3 is built from 14 residues. The germline V and J ends were trimmed by 3 bases and 3 bases, with 12 bases remaining between them. The V gene's germline CDR1 is SEHNR and CDR2 FQNEAQ (reference sequence). For the CDR3, the DNA is TGTGCCAGCAGCTTCCCAGCGGGCAACTACGAGCAGTACTTC. This gives the protein CASSFPAGNYEQYF.

V usage is TRBV5-1 and J usage is TRBJ2-3, with TRBD2 identical over 9 bases. Per the germline V gene, CDR1 is SGHRS and CDR2 is YFSETQ. With 4 bases clipped from V and 1 base from J, the junction kept 4 bases outside the gene matches. This CDR3 contains 15 residues. The DNA for the CDR3 is TGCGCCAGCAGCAATAGCGGGAGAGGCACAGATACGCAGTATTTT. Amino acid sequence: CASSNSGRGTDTQYF.

The chain employs TRBV29-1 and TRBJ2-3, with D tentatively TRBD1 (6 bases). The CDR3 contains 13 residues. The V end lost 3 bases, the J end lost 6 bases, and 13 bases lay between the germline ends. Per the germline V gene, CDR1 is SQVTM and CDR2 is ANQGSEA. The chain's CDR3 is CSVDRGAGDTQYF. CDR3 coding DNA: TGCAGCGTTGACAGGGGTGCAGGGGATACGCAGTATTTT.

This clone has just one count. This chain links TRBV7-2 with TRBJ1-2; 9 bases agree with TRBD1. V lost 5 bases to trimming and J lost 9 bases; unmatched junction nucleotides: 4. Germline-derived CDR1 and CDR2 are SGHTA and FQGNSA. The CDR3 runs to 12 residues. The CDR3 sequence: CASSGQGQSYTF. Written as DNA, the CDR3 is TGTGCCAGCAGCGGACAGGGGCAGAGCTACACCTTC.

The rearrangement links TRBV7-2 to TRBJ2-1; the match to TRBD2 covers 11 bases. Germline-derived CDR1 and CDR2 are SGHTA and FQGNSA. After removal of 3 bases from V and 7 bases from J, the junction contained 5 bases not matched to a gene. The CDR3 extends over 15 amino acids. CDR3 nucleotides: TGTGCCAGCAGCTTTTCTTGGACTAGCGGGAATGAGCAGTTCTTC. Protein: CASSFSWTSGNEQFF.

The J gene is TRBJ2-3, the V gene TRBV2, with 10 bases that match TRBD2. CDR3 length: 16 residues. With 6 bases clipped from V and 0 bases from J, the junction kept 6 bases outside the gene matches. Germline CDR1 and CDR2: SNHLY and FYNNEI. CDR3 sequence (DNA): TGTGCCAGCAGACCACTAGCGGGGATAAGCACAGATACGCAGTATTTT. Its translation: CASRPLAGISTDTQYF.

This clone was recorded only once. The chain couples TRBV2 to TRBJ2-7, with 8 bases that match TRBD2. This CDR3 has 14 amino acids. After removal of 4 bases from V and 6 bases from J, the junction contained 8 bases not matched to a gene. From germline, CDR1 is SNHLY and CDR2 FYNNEI. The DNA for the CDR3 is TGTGCCAGCAGTGCCCGCGGGAGGTCCCTCGAGCAGTACTTC. Translation gives CASSARGRSLEQYF.

The V gene is TRBV4-1, the J gene TRBJ2-3; TRBD2 matches at 11 bases. CDR3 length equals 17 residues. Germline trimming cut 1 base from V and 0 bases from J; bases unmatched to any gene: 3. The germline gives CDR1 MGHRA, CDR2 YSYEKL. CDR3 nucleotides: TGCGCCAGCAGCCAAGGAGGGACTAGCGGTAGCACAGATACGCAGTATTTT. This sequence encodes CASSQGGTSGSTDTQYF.